The clone carrying this TCR beta chain was detected a few times. Its specificity is unknown. The data belong to a study of molecular identifiers for immune sequencing clone quantification. Overall study: Replicates partitioned RNA from approximately 20,000 or 98,000 naive CD8 cells into five parts, sequencing four. Study-level findings and limits: Reports indicate spiked Jurkat TCR RNA from one cell could be found among around 970,000 naive cells.

This CDR3 comprises 11 residues. With 6 bases removed from V and 10 bases from J, the gap between germline ends came to 10 bases. Bulk TCR libraries used previously described methods and listed TCR primers. TCRdb independently ran MiXCR on the PCR reads; one entry per CDR3 protein. The sample yields more than 450,000 distinct CDR3 sequences, about a fifth seen once. Sequencing used naive CD8+ T cells from blood, with Jurkat cell RNA spiked in. Documented subset: FACS-sorted CD8+CD4-CCR7+CD45RA+ naive T cells. The chain has TRBV12-3 or TRBV12-4 and TRBJ2-1; no reliable D call. The source of this sequence is a human donor in good health. Some libraries in this study had Jurkat cell RNA spiked in. As DNA, the CDR3 is TGTGCCAGCAGCCTCGCTGAGGAGCAGTTCTTC. Its protein product is CASSLAEEQFF.